This T cell receptor beta chain was found in a study of cytomegalovirus exposure and HLA in healthy donors. Researchers ran the PCR with 60 Vbeta and 13 Jbeta primers. Using immunoSEQ multiplex PCR, the repertoire was profiled, and TCRdb retains in-frame clones only, with some absent. The data contain more than 100,000 clones, around 80% of them seen just once; the ten biggest clones take up 1.8%. The CDR3 loop spans 11 amino acids. Trimming removed 3 bases from V and 4 bases from J, with 4 bases in between. From germline, CDR1 is SGHNT and CDR2 YYREEE (reference sequence). The chain has TRBV5-4 and TRBJ1-2; no clear D gene. This receptor was identified in a female donor in good health and CMV-seropositive. Specimen: PBMCs. The CDR3 protein is CASSSSYGYTF. The CDR3 bases are TGTGCCAGCAGCTCCAGCTATGGCTACACCTTC.